This is a list of T cell receptor beta chains from one sample in a study of T cells in Graves' hyperthyroidism and ophthalmopathy. TCRdb passed the multiplex PCR reads through MiXCR, listing each CDR3 protein once. The sample includes under 350,000 distinct CDR3 sequences, approximately 15% seen only once; the top ten take 7.9%. Sequencing was done on a sample of blood. These receptors originate from a woman in her 40s with Graves' hyperthyroidism. CDR3s include the opening cysteine and the closing phenylalanine or tryptophan. A D gene is named only where the DNA matches it firmly. The size of a clone is reported for some rows only, either as once, few or many, or as a class for expanded clones.

TRBD1	few	19	TRBV14	TRBJ1-1	CASSQGGYRGRTMNTEAFF	TGTGCCAGCAGCCAAGGGGGATACAGGGGGCGAACAATGAACACTGAAGCTTTCTTT
NA	NA	14	TRBV6-1	TRBJ2-1	CARIRVRHFNEQFF	TGTGCCCGGATTCGAGTCCGGCACTTCAATGAGCAGTTCTTC
TRBD2	many	14	TRBV15	TRBJ2-1	CATRAAGGPYEQFF	TGTGCCACCAGGGCAGCGGGAGGGCCTTATGAGCAGTTCTTC
TRBD1	many	16	TRBV12-3/TRBV12-4	TRBJ2-2	CASRLGQVGNTGELFF	TGTGCCAGCAGGCTTGGACAGGTTGGGAACACCGGGGAGCTGTTTTTT
NA	NA	14	TRBV10-3	TRBJ2-1	CAISESRGGNEQFF	TGTGCCATCAGTGAGTCAAGGGGTGGGAATGAGCAGTTCTTC
NA	NA	20	TRBV6-5	TRBJ2-6	CASSYRGKLGGQSGANVLTF	TGTGCCAGCAGTTACAGGGGCAAACTCGGGGGGCAGTCGGGGGCCAACGTCCTGACTTTC
TRBD2	NA	16	TRBV24-1	TRBJ2-5	CATSGVLAGGKETQYF	TGTGCCACCAGTGGGGTGTTAGCGGGAGGGAAAGAGACCCAGTACTTC
TRBD2	many	15	TRBV11-2	TRBJ2-1	CASSIVRGRGNEQFF	TGTGCCAGCAGTATAGTTCGCGGGAGGGGAAATGAGCAGTTCTTC
NA	many	13	TRBV3-1	TRBJ2-1	CASSQGGYNEQFF	TGTGCCAGCAGCCAGGGAGGATACAATGAGCAGTTCTTC
NA	NA	13	TRBV6-2/TRBV6-3	TRBJ1-3	CASKAHSGNTIYF	TGTGCCAGCAAGGCCCACTCTGGAAACACCATATATTTT
NA	once	14	TRBV6-5	TRBJ2-1	CASSFAGTPSEQFF	TGTGCCAGCAGTTTCGCAGGAACCCCCTCCGAGCAGTTCTTC
NA	NA	14	TRBV7-9	TRBJ2-1	CASSPPGPYNEQFF	TGTGCCAGCAGCCCCCCTGGACCGTACAATGAGCAGTTCTTC
NA	NA	15	TRBV5-5	TRBJ2-7	CASSAYSGSSGKQYF	TGTGCCAGCAGCGCTTATAGCGGCTCCTCCGGTAAGCAGTACTTC
TRBD2	many	16	TRBV28	TRBJ2-2	CASSLLAGGNTGELFF	TGTGCCAGCAGTTTACTAGCGGGAGGAAACACCGGGGAGCTGTTTTTT
NA	NA	12	TRBV2	TRBJ1-4	CASGRDNEKLFF	TGTGCCAGCGGTCGAGATAATGAAAAACTGTTTTTT
TRBD2	NA	16	TRBV6-1	TRBJ2-7	CASSRGTSGPSYEQYF	TGTGCCAGCAGCCGAGGGACTAGCGGGCCTTCCTACGAGCAGTACTTC
NA	many	14	TRBV16	TRBJ1-5	CASSQSLMGSPQHF	TGTGCCAGCAGCCAATCTCTTATGGGAAGTCCCCAGCATTTT
NA	few	14	TRBV29-1	TRBJ2-1	CSVEEENYGNEQFF	TGCAGCGTTGAGGAAGAGAACTACGGGAATGAGCAGTTCTTC
NA	many	15	TRBV19	TRBJ1-1	CASTRITGRGTEAFF	TGTGCCAGTACCCGAATAACAGGGAGAGGCACTGAAGCTTTCTTT
NA	few	13	TRBV29-1	TRBJ1-5	CSVERRANQPQHF	TGCAGCGTTGAAAGGAGGGCAAATCAGCCCCAGCATTTT
NA	many	11	TRBV6-1	TRBJ1-1	CASLGSTEAFF	TGTGCCAGCTTGGGGTCGACTGAAGCTTTCTTT
NA	many	15	TRBV27	TRBJ2-5	CASSPLQLASETQYF	TGTGCCAGCAGTCCCCTCCAACTAGCCTCGGAGACCCAGTACTTC
TRBD2	few	17	TRBV3-1	TRBJ2-3	CASSLAASGRAKDTQYF	TGTGCCAGCAGCCTCGCGGCTAGCGGGAGGGCCAAAGATACGCAGTATTTT
NA	many	16	TRBV7-8	TRBJ2-7	CASSLNPGGHTYEQYF	TGTGCCAGCAGCTTAAATCCGGGCGGACACACCTACGAGCAGTACTTC
TRBD1	many	15	TRBV20-1	TRBJ1-5	CSARQGGDSNQPQHF	TGCAGTGCAAGACAGGGTGGGGATAGCAATCAGCCCCAGCATTTT
NA	many	12	TRBV6-1	TRBJ2-7	CASSKTAYEQYF	TGTGCCAGCAGTAAGACAGCCTACGAGCAGTACTTC
TRBD2	many	15	TRBV20-1	TRBJ2-7	CSAPDAQRGDYEQYF	TGCAGTGCTCCCGATGCCCAGCGGGGAGACTACGAGCAGTACTTC
NA	few	15	TRBV20-1	TRBJ2-2	CSARAAGLGPGELFF	TGCAGTGCTAGAGCCGCCGGGTTGGGACCCGGGGAGCTGTTTTTT
NA	many	12	TRBV5-6	TRBJ2-1	CASSGWYNEQFF	TGTGCCAGCAGCGGATGGTACAATGAGCAGTTCTTC
TRBD1	NA	14	TRBV29-1	TRBJ2-1	CSVERDSSYNEQFF	TGCAGCGTTGAACGGGACAGTTCCTACAATGAGCAGTTCTTC
TRBD2	many	14	TRBV20-1	TRBJ2-7	CSASSGDPVGEQYF	TGCAGTGCTTCGAGCGGGGACCCCGTAGGCGAGCAGTACTTC
NA	many	13	TRBV7-9	TRBJ2-7	CASSSVASYEQYF	TGTGCCAGCAGTTCCGTGGCCTCCTACGAGCAGTACTTC
NA	many	14	TRBV10-1	TRBJ2-7	CASHMTRHLYEQYF	TGCGCCAGCCATATGACTAGACACCTATACGAGCAGTACTTC
NA	many	14	TRBV12-3/TRBV12-4	TRBJ2-2	CASSTNWNTGELFF	TGTGCCAGCAGCACGAACTGGAACACCGGGGAGCTGTTTTTT
NA	many	14	TRBV20-1	TRBJ2-5	CSARVNGGRETQYF	TGCAGTGCTAGAGTCAACGGGGGCCGGGAGACCCAGTACTTC
TRBD2	many	14	TRBV18	TRBJ2-7	CASSLPGTSGEQYF	TGTGCCAGCTCACTACCCGGGACTAGCGGCGAGCAGTACTTC
NA	many	11	TRBV6-1	TRBJ1-2	CASGSKGGYTF	TGTGCCAGCGGTTCCAAGGGTGGCTACACCTTC
TRBD2	many	17	TRBV6-5	TRBJ2-5	CASSYSGGGGRGETQYF	TGTGCCAGCAGTTACTCCGGTGGGGGCGGGAGGGGAGAGACCCAGTACTTC
NA	few	17	TRBV7-8	TRBJ2-6	CASSLGQGHSGANVLTF	TGTGCCAGCAGCTTAGGGCAGGGTCACTCTGGGGCCAACGTCCTGACTTTC
NA	many	14	TRBV2	TRBJ1-6	CASSDRAGSSPLHF	TGTGCCAGCAGTGACAGGGCTGGGTCCTCACCCCTCCACTTT
NA	NA	14	TRBV12-3/TRBV12-4	TRBJ1-5	CASTIGGVNQPQHF	TGTGCCAGCACCATCGGGGGGGTCAATCAGCCCCAGCATTTT
TRBD1	NA	16	TRBV11-3	TRBJ2-3	CASSLGPGQGTDTQYF	TGTGCCAGCAGCTTAGGACCGGGACAGGGGACAGATACGCAGTATTTT
TRBD2	many	14	TRBV20-1	TRBJ2-7	CSASPLAGGYEQYF	TGCAGTGCTAGTCCACTAGCGGGAGGCTACGAGCAGTACTTC
NA	many	13	TRBV11-3	TRBJ2-5	CASSFRLEETQYF	TGTGCCAGCAGCTTTCGGCTAGAGGAGACCCAGTACTTC
NA	few	13	TRBV15	TRBJ1-4	CATRGRGKGKLFF	TGTGCCACCAGGGGCAGGGGAAAGGGAAAACTGTTTTTT
TRBD2	NA	15	TRBV20-1	TRBJ2-7	CSARAPAGGSYEQYF	TGCAGTGCTAGAGCCCCAGCGGGAGGTTCCTACGAGCAGTACTTC
TRBD1	NA	14	TRBV5-6	TRBJ1-1	CASRQGIWNTEAFF	TGTGCCAGCAGACAGGGGATCTGGAACACTGAAGCTTTCTTT
NA	many	13	TRBV28	TRBJ2-1	CASRNLLTNEQFF	TGTGCCAGCAGAAACCTCCTGACCAATGAGCAGTTCTTC
NA	NA	14	TRBV20-1	TRBJ1-2	CSARGFGRNYGYTF	TGCAGTGCTAGAGGGTTCGGAAGAAACTATGGCTACACCTTC
TRBD2	many	15	TRBV27	TRBJ2-7	CASSRKAGGSYEQYF	TGTGCCAGCAGTCGTAAGGCGGGAGGCTCCTACGAGCAGTACTTC
NA	few	16	TRBV7-9	TRBJ2-5	CASSRIAGQIQETQYF	TGTGCCAGCAGCCGAATTGCCGGCCAGATACAAGAGACCCAGTACTTC
TRBD1	NA	14	TRBV20-1	TRBJ1-1	CSARDLDRGTEAFF	TGCAGTGCTAGAGACCTCGACAGGGGCACTGAAGCTTTCTTT
NA	NA	15	TRBV12-3/TRBV12-4	TRBJ1-3	CASSQVWQGVDTIYF	TGTGCCAGCAGCCAAGTTTGGCAGGGTGTGGACACCATATATTTT
NA	many	13	TRBV2	TRBJ2-7	CASSLNLAREQYF	TGTGCCAGCAGCCTTAACCTAGCGCGGGAGCAGTACTTC